This TCR beta chain was identified during a study of neurological immune-mediated disorders (dated by TCRdb to between 2019 and 2020). Background for the entire study: Peripheral blood TCR-beta repertoires from HTLV-I-associated myelopathy (HAM/TSP) patients, multiple sclerosis patients and healthy controls were compared by UMI-based sequencing. Alongside PBMC samples, the set of approximately 100 TCR-beta libraries contained longitudinal samples, technical triplicates, and paired CD4+ and CD8+ T-cell subsets that had been sorted. Technical triplicate libraries were sequenced to precisely calculate the variability in frequency of each individual clone. Of the 68 subjects in the cohort, about 14 were HAM/TSP patients, around 35 were multiple sclerosis patients, and approximately 20 were healthy controls. Study-wide findings and limitations: The highest TCR clonal expansion was observed in HAM/TSP patients, whereas the lowest was observed in MS patients, even when compared with healthy controls. No identical CDR3 amino acid sequences were shared among expanded clones across subjects, suggesting private TCR-beta repertoires in all groups.

The sample's time point label is to be understood as: technical triplicate 2. Unsorted PBMC libraries were generated from 2 million PBMCs stored in RNAlater at -80 °C until RNA extraction. PBMCs were separated from peripheral blood using Ficoll-Hypaque density gradient centrifugation and then cryopreserved in liquid nitrogen. In this sample, this clonotype turned up many times. Its antigen is still unknown. Per-nucleotide qualities are absent, and no much larger clonotype sits a single base away. cDNA was synthesized by template-switch 5'RACE using a primer with a 10-nucleotide random unique molecular identifier that tagged each TCR transcript. Every sequencing run yielded over 160 million TCR-beta sequences covering 15-18 subjects. Total RNA was extracted with the RNeasy kit. The KAPA Real-time Library Amplification kit was used to amplify TCR-beta VDJ regions with primers targeting the TCR constant region and the 5'RACE anchor. Sample indexes and Illumina adaptors were added in a first PCR, and a second PCR then increased library yield. After Ampure bead purification, the roughly 650 bp TCR product was size-selected on a 2% E-gel SizeSelection system. Before pooling, libraries had their quality checked on a Bioanalyzer, their concentration measured with Qubit, and their quantity determined with the Kapa Library Quantification kit. An Illumina HiSeq 2500 was used to sequence the libraries paired-end at 2 x 150 bp. To increase sequence diversity, about 25-30% phiX was spiked into each library pool. As for how the authors treated the data: The quality-filtered reads were processed with the UMI-based MiGEC pipeline, whose error correction step removed more than 85% of the raw TCR sequences. IMGT germline references were used for aligning VDJ genes, and each clonotype was defined as a unique CDR3 amino acid sequence together with its V-J genes. Clonal expansion, Shannon diversity and CDR3 relatedness were evaluated with VDJtools (CalcPairwiseDistances, ClusterSamples), while phylogenetic trees were built in CLCbio workbench. Expanded clones were defined as having at least 8 unique UMIs, based on coefficient-of-variation modelling across technical triplicates. TCRdb itself trimmed the public reads at Q25 with fastp, ran MiXCR and retained productive beta chains. When rows share a CDR3 protein, they turn into one entry using the most common DNA and genes. None of the V and J calls come from the authors' own analysis; TCRdb made them. The sample table holds under 65,000 distinct CDR3 sequences, of which 24% were seen once. The top ten hold 3.5% to 5.5% of the sample.

Trimming costs V 2 bases and J 2 bases, and their ends lie 13 bases apart. CDR1 is given as MDHEN and CDR2 as SYDVKM, both from the germline V gene. Counted from cysteine to phenylalanine, this CDR3 has 15 amino acids. Here the CDR3 DNA is all that survives: 45 bases in frame from base 1. The receptor was isolated from a man aged 60 to 69 with HTLV-1-associated myelopathy (HAM/TSP). Specimen: PBMCs. The receptor chain draws on TRBV28 and TRBJ2-7, and possibly TRBD1, on 5 matching bases. The CDR3 protein: CASSLRQGLTYEQYF. The DNA reads TGTGCCAGCAGTTTACGGCAGGGCTTAACCTACGAGCAGTACTTC.